The 25 T cell receptor beta chains in this list originate from one sample, sequenced in a study of T cell repertoires in ileal Crohn's disease. Profiling relied on immunoSEQ multiplex PCR, and the TCRdb table lists in-frame clones only, not all of them. The top ten hold about 15% of the sample, which has 11,000 or so clones, about four fifths seen once. Time point: neoterminal ileum biopsy at postoperative endoscopy, about 6 months after surgery. Material: ileal tissue. These receptors originate from an adult with Crohn's disease.

J is TRBJ2-7 and V is TRBV4-1; 7 positions match TRBD1. Germline lookup yields CDR1 MGHRA and CDR2 YSYEKL. The CDR3 is 13 residues long. V shed 3 bases, J shed 3 bases, and the junction held 2 bases outside the gene matches. The CDR3 loop reads CASSQGTVYEQYF. As DNA, the CDR3 is TGCGCCAGCAGCCAGGGGACAGTCTACGAGCAGTACTTC.

This clone occurred a few times. The genes are TRBV21-1 and TRBJ1-2; the tabulated D call, TRBD1, remains unverified against the DNA. TRBV21-1 is labeled a pseudogene. The CDR3 has 16 residues. The CDR3 protein is CASSSTLSDRGGGYTF. CDR3 DNA: TGTGCCAGCAGCAGCACCCTATCGGACAGGGGAGGGGGCTACACCTTC.

V and J are TRBV18 and TRBJ1-1, with D tentatively TRBD1 (6 bases). This CDR3 is built from 14 residues. Between the trimmed V and J ends, which lost 5 bases and 7 bases, there was a span of 17 bases. CDR1 is KGHSH, CDR2 LQKENI, per germline. The CDR3, as DNA: TGTGCCAGCTCATTAGGCAGGGGATCGGGTGAAGCTTTCTTT. Translated: CASSLGRGSGEAFF.

J is TRBJ1-1 and V is TRBV18, with D uncertain. V gave up 2 bases and J gave up 1 base, with 8 bases separating them. Germline V gives CDR1 KGHSH, CDR2 LQKENI. The CDR3 totals 14 residues. CDR3 sequence: CASSPSSGNTEAFF. CDR3 sequence (DNA): TGTGCCAGCTCACCATCGTCAGGGAACACTGAAGCTTTCTTT.

The chain is built from TRBV5-1 and TRBJ1-1, with 12 bases fitting TRBD1. This CDR3 comprises 16 residues. Trimming at V came to 3 bases and at J to 4 bases, leaving 7 bases not matched to a gene. In germline, CDR1 is SGHRS, CDR2 YFSETQ. The CDR3 nucleotides are TGCGCCAGCAGCTCGGGACAGGGGGCGGGCGGCACTGAAGCTTTCTTT. Translating gives CASSSGQGAGGTEAFF. Complete variable domain (other parts from reference TRBV5-1 and TRBJ1-1): KAGVTQTPRYLIKTRGQQVTLSCSPISGHRSVSWYQQTPGQGLQFLFEYFSETQRNKGNFPGRFSGRQFSNSRSEMNVSTLELGDSALYLCASSSGQGAGGTEAFFGQGTRLTVV.

This clone was recorded a few times. The chain recombines TRBV7-2 with TRBJ2-3; 11 nucleotides match TRBD2. The J segment lost 5 bases and the V segment lost 2 bases, leaving 3 bases of the junction unmatched. The germline V gene has CDR1 SGHTA and CDR2 FQGNSA. The CDR3 has 15 amino acids. Here the CDR3 reads CASSLIAGGGDTQYF. The CDR3, as DNA: TGTGCCAGCAGCTTAATAGCGGGAGGGGGAGATACGCAGTATTTT.

This clone was observed a few times. V is TRBV7-9 and J is TRBJ2-1; D may be TRBD1 (8 bases). This CDR3 has 14 amino acids. CDR1 SEHNR and CDR2 FQNEAQ come from the germline V gene (reference sequence). V lost 5 bases and J 7 bases, leaving 15 bases between the germline ends. This CDR3 reads CASSPTGGENEQFF. In nucleotides, the CDR3 is TGTGCCAGCAGCCCCACAGGGGGGGAGAATGAGCAGTTCTTC.

In its sample, this clone was seen a few times. The chain carries TRBV6-4 and TRBJ2-3; perhaps TRBD2 as D (5 bases). Trimming shortened V by 6 bases and J by 2 bases, and 12 bases separated the two germline ends. Germline assignment: CDR1 MRHNA and CDR2 SNTAGT. The CDR3 spans 14 residues. The CDR3 DNA reads TGTGCCAGCAGCCAAGAGGGTTTCACAGATACGCAGTATTTT. Translation: CASSQEGFTDTQYF.

The chain has TRBV9 and TRBJ2-1, with 7 bases identical to TRBD2. The CDR3 length is 14 residues. After removal of 0 bases from V and 5 bases from J, the junction contained 2 bases not matched to a gene. Per germline, CDR1 SGDLS and CDR2 YYNGEE. The CDR3 sequence is CASSVALANNEQFF. DNA for the CDR3: TGTGCCAGCAGCGTAGCACTAGCGAACAATGAGCAGTTCTTC. The whole variable domain, remainder taken from reference TRBV9 and TRBJ2-1, is DSGVTQTPKHLITATGQRVTLRCSPRSGDLSVYWYQQSLDQGLQFLIQYYNGEERAKGNILERFSAQQFPDLHSELNLSSLELGDSALYFCASSVALANNEQFFGPGTRLTVL.

The chain employs TRBV14 and TRBJ2-2; 11 bases line up with TRBD2. The CDR3 runs 18 residues. Germline V gene lookup returns CDR1 SGHDN and CDR2 FVKESK. Trimming removed 0 bases from V and 9 bases from J; junction bases left unmatched: 12. The CDR3 here is CASSQDSRLAGSYRELFF. The CDR3 nucleotides are TGTGCCAGCAGCCAAGATTCAAGACTAGCGGGGTCGTATAGGGAGCTGTTTTTT.

The chain couples TRBV19 to TRBJ1-5, with D maybe TRBD1 (6 bases). CDR3 length equals 17 residues. V was pared by 7 bases and J by 0 bases, with 19 bases between. CDR1 is LNHDA, CDR2 SQIVND, per germline (reference sequence). CDR3 in DNA: TGTGCCAGTATCTCTAACCGACAGGCAACTAGCAATCAGCCCCAGCATTTT. It specifies CASISNRQATSNQPQHF.

This clone was seen a single time. The chain employs TRBV27 and TRBJ1-2; TRBD1 agrees at 8 bases. The CDR3 length is 13 residues. The trim removed 7 bases at V and 4 bases at J, leaving 5 bases unmatched. Germline V gene lookup returns CDR1 MNHEY and CDR2 SMNVEV (reference sequence). The CDR3 sequence: CASNFRGLYGYTF. CDR3 coding DNA: TGTGCCAGCAATTTCAGGGGGCTCTATGGCTACACCTTC.

The V call is TRBV9, the J call TRBJ1-2; D not resolved. CDR3 length equals 12 residues. Germline CDR1 is SGDLS and CDR2 is YYNGEE. Deletions cut 1 base from V and 5 bases from J, with 6 bases between. The CDR3 reads CASSVQEYGYTF. The CDR3 DNA reads TGTGCCAGCAGCGTACAAGAGTATGGCTACACCTTC.

This chain links TRBV11-3 with TRBJ2-1; maybe TRBD2 (5 bases). CDR3 length: 15 residues. Germline V lookup: CDR1 SGHNT, CDR2 YENEEA. The V end was cut by 3 bases, the J end by 5 bases, with 14 bases between. The CDR3 loop reads CASSLGAALDNEQFF. The CDR3 bases are TGTGCCAGCAGCTTGGGAGCGGCGCTGGACAATGAGCAGTTCTTC.

The gene calls are TRBV28 and TRBJ2-5, with TRBD2 matching 12 bases. This CDR3 is built from 17 residues. CDR1 is MDHEN and CDR2 is SYDVKM in the germline V gene. Trimming at V came to 5 bases and at J to 2 bases, leaving 9 bases not matched to a gene. CDR3 sequence (DNA): TGTGCCAGCAGTCTCACTAGCGGGAGGCTAACACAAGAGACCCAGTACTTC. Translating gives CASSLTSGRLTQETQYF.

Details on this clone: A read error may account for a junction end that differs from germline. The V call is TRBV12-5, the J call TRBJ2-1, with TRBD2 matching 7 bases. There are 13 residues in the CDR3. Germline lookup yields CDR1 LGHNT and CDR2 FRNRAP. The CDR3 reads CASGLVAGSGEVF. The CDR3 region has the DNA TGTGCTAGTGGTTTGGTAGCGGGATCCGGGGAGGTCTTC.

V is TRBV27 and J is TRBJ2-3; tentatively, D is TRBD2 (6 bases). This CDR3 is built from 14 residues. CDR1 MNHEY and CDR2 SMNVEV come from the germline V gene (reference sequence). V lost 8 bases and J lost 4, with 16 bases in between. The CDR3 sequence is CASSSQTGADTQYF. CDR3 nucleotide sequence: TGTGCCAGCTCCAGCCAAACGGGGGCAGATACGCAGTATTTT.

The chain employs TRBV11-1 and TRBJ1-6; TRBD1 matches at 11 bases. This CDR3 region has 16 residues. The junction had 7 bases not matched to a gene; V was cut back by 3 bases and J by 9 bases. CDR1 SGHAT and CDR2 FQDESV come from the germline V gene (reference sequence). The CDR3, as DNA: TGTGCCAGCAGCTTCGGACAGGGGGCGGTGAGTTCACCCCTCCACTTT. Its translation: CASSFGQGAVSSPLHF.

V usage is TRBV21-1 and J usage is TRBJ1-1; TRBD1, the table's D call, lacks a check against the DNA. TRBV21-1 corresponds to a pseudogene. CDR3 length: 17 amino acids. CDR3 DNA: TGTGCCAGCAGCCCGAAAACACAGGGGGCCATGAACACTGAAGCTTTCTTT. Protein: CASSPKTQGAMNTEAFF.

In its sample, this clone was seen once. This chain uses TRBV21-1 with TRBJ2-1; the table assigns TRBD1, which was not confirmed against the DNA. TRBV21-1 is listed as a pseudogene. This CDR3 spans 18 amino acids. CDR3 nucleotide sequence: TGTGCCAGCAGGCCCCCCGGTCTCCACAGAAACTCCTACAATGAGCAGTTCTTC. It is translated as CASRPPGLHRNSYNEQFF.

This chain links TRBV19 with TRBJ1-2; tentatively, D is TRBD1 (6 bases). This CDR3 comprises 13 residues. Trimming removed 6 bases from V and 7 bases from J, with 15 bases in between. Germline CDR1 and CDR2: LNHDA and SQIVND (reference sequence). The CDR3 DNA reads TGTGCCAGTAGCCACCCAGGGGCGAGTGGCTACACCTTC. Protein product: CASSHPGASGYTF.

This clone was seen only a few times. Its ends do not fully match the called genes, so a read error is possible. The J gene is TRBJ2-5, the V gene TRBV7-7, with D possibly being TRBD2 (7 bases). This CDR3 is 17 amino acids long. From germline, CDR1 is SSHAT and CDR2 FNYEAQ (reference sequence). The chain's CDR3 is CASSSLGGDPPGETQYF. In DNA form, the CDR3 reads TGTGCTAGCAGCTCCTTAGGGGGGGACCCTCCAGGAGAGACCCAGTACTTC.

The chain couples TRBV4-1 to TRBJ2-5, with 9 bases fitting TRBD2. V dropped 6 bases and J dropped 3; count of bases not matched to a gene: 5. The CDR3 contains 14 residues. Germline loops: CDR1 MGHRA, CDR2 YSYEKL. CDR3 bases: TGCGCCAGCAGAGATAGCGGGAGAGAAGAGACCCAGTACTTC. Encoded protein: CASRDSGREETQYF.

This rearrangement joins TRBV5-1 to TRBJ1-4; D is possibly TRBD1 (6 bases). The V and J ends lost 1 base and 8 bases respectively, with 9 bases between them. The CDR3 is made up of 13 amino acids. From germline, CDR1 is SGHRS and CDR2 YFSETQ. CDR3 loop: CASSLSGAEKLFF. The CDR3 DNA follows: TGCGCCAGCAGCTTGTCAGGGGCGGAAAAACTGTTTTTT.

This chain connects TRBV5-6 to TRBJ2-5, with 8 nucleotides matching TRBD2. V trimming: 0 bases; J trimming: 3 bases; junction bases outside the gene matches: 10. CDR1 and CDR2 (germline): SGHDT, YYEEEE. CDR3 length: 17 amino acids. The CDR3 here is CASSLAPPGLGEETQYF. The DNA of the CDR3 is TGTGCCAGCAGCTTGGCCCCGCCGGGACTAGGGGAAGAGACCCAGTACTTC. Full variable domain (remainder filled in from reference TRBV5-6 and TRBJ2-5): DAGVTQSPTHLIKTRGQQVTLRCSPKSGHDTVSWYQQALGQGPQFIFQYYEEEERQRGNFPDRFSGHQFPNYSSELNVNALLLGDSALYLCASSLAPPGLGEETQYFGPGTRLLVL.